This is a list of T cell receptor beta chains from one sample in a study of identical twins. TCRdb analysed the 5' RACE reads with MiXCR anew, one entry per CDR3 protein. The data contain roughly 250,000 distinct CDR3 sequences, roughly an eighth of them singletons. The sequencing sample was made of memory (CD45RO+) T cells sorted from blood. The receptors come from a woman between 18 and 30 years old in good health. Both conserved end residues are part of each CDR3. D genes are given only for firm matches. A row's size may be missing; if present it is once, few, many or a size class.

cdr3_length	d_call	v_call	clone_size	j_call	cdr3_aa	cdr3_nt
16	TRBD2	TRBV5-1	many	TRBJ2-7	CASSDQAGVVNYEQYF	TGCGCCAGCAGCGACCAAGCGGGGGTGGTAAACTACGAGCAGTACTTC
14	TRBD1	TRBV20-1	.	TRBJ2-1	CSVAGQVDYNEQFF	TGCAGTGTAGCTGGACAGGTTGACTACAATGAGCAGTTCTTC
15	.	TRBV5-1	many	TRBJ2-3	CASSRDFLYTDTQYF	TGCGCCAGCAGCCGGGACTTCTTGTACACTGATACGCAGTATTTT
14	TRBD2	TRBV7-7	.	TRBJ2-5	CASSPGGVLETQYF	TGTGCCAGCAGCCCCGGGGGGGTACTGGAGACCCAGTACTTC
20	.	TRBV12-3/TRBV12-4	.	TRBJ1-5	CASSFGIGGRGNDRNQPQHF	TGTGCCAGCAGTTTTGGTATCGGTGGCAGGGGCAACGACCGGAATCAGCCCCAGCATTTT
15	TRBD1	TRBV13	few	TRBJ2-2	CASSHYRGRVGELFF	TGTGCCAGCAGCCATTACAGGGGGCGAGTCGGGGAGCTGTTTTTT
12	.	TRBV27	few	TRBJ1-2	CASRDPTGGYTF	TGTGCCAGCAGAGACCCCACGGGGGGCTACACCTTC
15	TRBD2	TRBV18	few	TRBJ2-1	CASSPPGLAVNEQFF	TGTGCCAGCTCACCTCCGGGACTAGCGGTGAATGAGCAGTTCTTC
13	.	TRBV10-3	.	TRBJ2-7	CAISSGTNDEQYF	TGTGCCATCAGCTCCGGGACAAACGACGAGCAGTACTTC
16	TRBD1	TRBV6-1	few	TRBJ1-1	CASSAQSQGAVTEAFF	TGTGCCAGCAGTGCCCAATCTCAGGGGGCGGTCACTGAAGCTTTCTTT
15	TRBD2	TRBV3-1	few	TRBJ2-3	CASSLSGSWTDTQYF	TGTGCCAGCAGCCTTAGCGGGAGCTGGACAGATACGCAGTATTTT
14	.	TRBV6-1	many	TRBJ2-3	CASANPRHTDTQYF	TGTGCCAGTGCCAACCCCAGGCACACAGATACGCAGTATTTT
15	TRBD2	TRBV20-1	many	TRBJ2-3	CSAPTSGGSTDTQYF	TGCAGTGCGCCGACTAGCGGGGGGTCAACAGATACGCAGTATTTT
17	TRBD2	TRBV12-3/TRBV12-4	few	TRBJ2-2	CASSLALGGLAFTRLFF	TGTGCCAGCAGTTTAGCGCTAGGGGGACTAGCGTTCACCCGGCTGTTTTTT
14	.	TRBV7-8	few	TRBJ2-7	CASSLPETLYEQYF	TGTGCCAGCAGCTTACCCGAGACTCTGTACGAGCAGTACTTC
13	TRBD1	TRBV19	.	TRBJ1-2	CASSLPGGQGYTF	TGTGCCAGTAGCCTTCCAGGGGGCCAGGGCTACACCTTC
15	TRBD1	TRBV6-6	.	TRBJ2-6	CASSYSTGGANVLTF	TGTGCCAGCAGTTACTCGACAGGGGGGGCCAACGTCCTGACTTTC
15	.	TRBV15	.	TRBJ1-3	CATSRDLGGGNTIYF	TGTGCCACCAGCAGAGATTTGGGAGGAGGAAACACCATATATTTT
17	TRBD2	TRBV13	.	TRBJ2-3	CASSSTRGGTSDNTQYF	TGTGCCAGCAGCTCCACCCGTGGGGGGACTAGCGATAATACGCAGTATTTT
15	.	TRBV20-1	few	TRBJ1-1	CSARDIGREATEAFF	TGCAGTGCTAGAGATATCGGTAGGGAGGCTACTGAAGCTTTCTTT
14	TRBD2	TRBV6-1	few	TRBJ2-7	CASRTAGLTYEQYF	TGTGCCAGCAGAACCGCGGGACTAACCTACGAGCAGTACTTC
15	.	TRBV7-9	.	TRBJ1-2	CASSSQSTAIYGYTF	TGTGCCAGCAGCTCGCAATCGACAGCAATCTATGGCTACACCTTC
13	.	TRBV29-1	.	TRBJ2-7	CSVSGETRYEQYF	TGCAGCGTGTCAGGGGAGACCCGCTACGAGCAGTACTTC
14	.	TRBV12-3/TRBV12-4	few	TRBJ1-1	CASYKGYMNTEAFF	TGTGCCTCCTACAAAGGATACATGAACACTGAAGCTTTCTTT
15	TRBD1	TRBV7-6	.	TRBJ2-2	CASSSGQGGPGELFF	TGTGCCAGCAGCAGCGGACAGGGGGGCCCCGGGGAGCTGTTTTTT
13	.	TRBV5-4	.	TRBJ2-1	CASSLSNSNEQFF	TGTGCCAGCAGCTTGAGTAACTCCAATGAGCAGTTCTTC
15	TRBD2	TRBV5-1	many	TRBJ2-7	CASSFLAGETSEQYF	TGCGCCAGCAGCTTCCTAGCGGGGGAAACCTCCGAGCAGTACTTC